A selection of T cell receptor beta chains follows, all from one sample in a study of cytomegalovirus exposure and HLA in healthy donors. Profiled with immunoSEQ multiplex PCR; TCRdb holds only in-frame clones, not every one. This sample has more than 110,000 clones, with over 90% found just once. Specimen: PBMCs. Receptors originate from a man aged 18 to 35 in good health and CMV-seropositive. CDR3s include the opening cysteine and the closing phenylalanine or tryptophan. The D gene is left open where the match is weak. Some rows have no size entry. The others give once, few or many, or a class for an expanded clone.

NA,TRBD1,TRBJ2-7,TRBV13,CASSYRQGYEQYF,TGTGCCAGCAGCTACCGACAGGGTTACGAGCAGTACTTC
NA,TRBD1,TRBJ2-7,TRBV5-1,CASSSGTAYGEQYF,TGCGCCAGCAGCTCCGGGACAGCCTACGGCGAGCAGTACTTC
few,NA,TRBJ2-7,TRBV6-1,CASSEEVAAFDEQYF,TGTGCCAGCAGTGAAGAAGTAGCGGCCTTCGACGAGCAGTACTTC
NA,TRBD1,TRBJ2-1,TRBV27,CASSPDRGGNEQFF,TGTGCCAGCAGTCCGGACAGGGGAGGGAATGAGCAGTTCTTC
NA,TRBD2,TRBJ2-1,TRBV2,CASSMGLVSEQFF,TGTGCCAGCAGTATGGGACTAGTGAGTGAGCAGTTCTTC
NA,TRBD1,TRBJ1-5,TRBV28,CASSQGALNQPQHF,TGTGCCAGCAGCCAGGGGGCCCTTAATCAGCCCCAGCATTTT
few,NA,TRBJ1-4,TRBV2,CASSDQGIDEKLFF,TGTGCCAGCAGTGACCAGGGTATTGATGAAAAACTGTTTTTT
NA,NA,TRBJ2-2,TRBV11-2,CASSFTGPGELFF,TGTGCCAGCAGCTTTACAGGACCTGGGGAGCTGTTTTTT
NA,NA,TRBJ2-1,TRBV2,CASRATTINEQFF,TGTGCCAGCAGAGCCACAACTATCAATGAGCAGTTCTTC
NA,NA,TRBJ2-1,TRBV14,CASSQLTGANAGLHNEQFF,TGTGCCAGCAGCCAATTGACAGGCGCCAACGCGGGCCTACACAATGAGCAGTTCTTC
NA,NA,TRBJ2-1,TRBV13,CASSLEVGAAKFF,TGTGCCAGCAGCTTGGAGGTGGGGGCGGCTAAGTTCTTC
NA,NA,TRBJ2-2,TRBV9,CASSVVLGDGELFF,TGTGCCAGCAGCGTAGTCCTCGGGGACGGGGAGCTGTTTTTT
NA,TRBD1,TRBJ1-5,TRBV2,CASTRDRDNQPQHF,TGTGCCAGCACCCGGGACAGGGACAATCAGCCCCAGCATTTT
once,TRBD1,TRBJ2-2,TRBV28,CASLETGGKTGELFF,TGTGCCAGCCTCGAGACAGGGGGCAAAACCGGGGAGCTGTTTTTT
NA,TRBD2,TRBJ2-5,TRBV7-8,CASSLVSMVAGAETQYF,TGTGCCAGCAGCTTAGTTAGTATGGTAGCGGGAGCCGAGACCCAGTACTTC
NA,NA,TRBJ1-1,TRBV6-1,CASTQELNTEAFF,TGTGCCAGCACCCAGGAATTGAACACTGAAGCTTTCTTT
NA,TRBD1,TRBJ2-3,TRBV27,CASSLDREDTDTQYF,TGTGCCAGCAGTTTGGACAGGGAGGACACAGATACGCAGTATTTT
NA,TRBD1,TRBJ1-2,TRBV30,CAWTAMTGGHYGYTF,TGTGCCTGGACGGCGATGACAGGGGGCCACTATGGCTACACCTTC
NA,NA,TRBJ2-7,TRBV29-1,CSVERIQGSYEQYF,TGCAGCGTTGAACGGATACAGGGTTCCTACGAGCAGTACTTC
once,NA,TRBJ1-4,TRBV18,CASSPQGLNEKLFF,TGTGCCAGCTCACCACAGGGGTTGAATGAAAAACTGTTTTTT
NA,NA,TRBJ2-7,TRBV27,CASKLTPSSGEQYF,TGTGCCAGCAAACTTACCCCCAGTTCAGGCGAGCAGTACTTC
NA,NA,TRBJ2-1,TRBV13,CASSSAENYNEQFF,TGTGCCAGCAGCTCAGCGGAAAACTACAATGAGCAGTTCTTC
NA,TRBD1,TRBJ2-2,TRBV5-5,CASRVTGVNTGELFF,TGTGCCAGCAGAGTGACAGGGGTCAACACCGGGGAGCTGTTTTTT
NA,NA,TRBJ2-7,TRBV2,CASRDSTYEQYF,TGTGCCAGCAGAGACTCGACCTACGAGCAGTACTTC
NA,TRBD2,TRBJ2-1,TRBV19,CASSPSGSSYNEQFF,TGTGCCAGTAGCCCCAGCGGGAGCTCCTACAATGAGCAGTTCTTC
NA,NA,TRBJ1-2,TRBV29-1,CSVEPTGWGYTF,TGCAGCGTTGAACCAACAGGCTGGGGCTACACCTTC
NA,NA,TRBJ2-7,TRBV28,CASSFVGRSEDEQYF,TGTGCCAGCAGTTTTGTTGGCCGGTCAGAGGACGAGCAGTACTTC
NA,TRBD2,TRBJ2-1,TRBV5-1,CASSLEVLAGGGNEQFF,TGCGCCAGCAGCTTGGAAGTACTAGCGGGAGGGGGCAATGAGCAGTTCTTC
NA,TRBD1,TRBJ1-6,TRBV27,CASSARLETGWNSPLHF,TGTGCCAGCAGTGCCCGACTGGAGACAGGGTGGAATTCACCCCTCCACTTT
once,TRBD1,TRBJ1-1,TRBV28,CASSWPRRGMNTEAFF,TGTGCCAGCAGTTGGCCGCGCAGGGGGATGAACACTGAAGCTTTCTTT
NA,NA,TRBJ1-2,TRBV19,CASSIRRDGKYGYTF,TGTGCCAGTAGTATAAGGAGGGACGGAAAGTATGGCTACACCTTC
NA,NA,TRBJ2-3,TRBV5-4,CASSLALSDTQYF,TGTGCCAGCAGCTTGGCACTGTCAGATACGCAGTATTTT
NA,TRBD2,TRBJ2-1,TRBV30,CAWSVRSGSPPFF,TGTGCCTGGAGTGTAAGGAGCGGGAGCCCTCCCTTCTTC
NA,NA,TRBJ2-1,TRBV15,CATSSDTYNEQFF,TGTGCCACCAGCAGTGACACCTACAATGAGCAGTTCTTC
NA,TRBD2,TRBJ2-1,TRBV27,CASSLGTSGYNEQFF,TGTGCCAGCAGCCTAGGGACTAGCGGATACAATGAGCAGTTCTTC
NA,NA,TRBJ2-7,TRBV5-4,CASSQRGSYEQYF,TGTGCCAGCAGCCAACGGGGGTCCTACGAGCAGTACTTC
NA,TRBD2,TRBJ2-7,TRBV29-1,CSVMTSGSNYEQYF,TGCAGCGTGATGACTAGCGGGAGCAATTACGAGCAGTACTTC
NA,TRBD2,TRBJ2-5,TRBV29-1,CSVDLLAGETQYF,TGCAGCGTTGATTTACTAGCGGGTGAGACCCAGTACTTC
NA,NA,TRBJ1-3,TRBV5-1,CASGTTGRSGNTIYF,TGCGCCAGCGGAACTACAGGGAGAAGTGGAAACACCATATATTTT
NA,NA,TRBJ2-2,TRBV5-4,CASSSSFGGGGYTGELFF,TGTGCCAGCAGCTCCTCCTTTGGTGGCGGAGGGTACACCGGGGAGCTGTTTTTT
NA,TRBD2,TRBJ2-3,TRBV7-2,CASSYPLAGGPTDTQYF,TGTGCCAGCAGCTACCCACTAGCGGGAGGGCCAACAGATACGCAGTATTTT
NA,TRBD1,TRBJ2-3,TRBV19,CASSIGDRRASTDTQYF,TGTGCCAGTAGTATAGGGGACAGGAGGGCTAGCACAGATACGCAGTATTTT
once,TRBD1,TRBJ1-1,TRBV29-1,CSVDEGGTGGTEAFF,TGCAGCGTTGATGAAGGGGGAACAGGGGGCACTGAAGCTTTCTTT
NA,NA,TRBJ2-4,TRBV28,CASSPRRGQNIQYF,TGTGCCAGCAGTCCCCGGAGGGGGCAAAACATTCAGTACTTC
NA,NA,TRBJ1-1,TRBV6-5,CASRLQGVNTEAFF,TGTGCCAGCAGATTACAGGGAGTTAACACTGAAGCTTTCTTT
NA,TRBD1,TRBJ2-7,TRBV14,CASSQDLIGQGPSDYYEQYF,TGTGCCAGCAGCCAAGATTTAATCGGACAGGGACCGAGTGACTACTACGAGCAGTACTTC
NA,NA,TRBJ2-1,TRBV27,CASSLYGGAGTSYNEQFF,TGTGCCAGCAGTTTATATGGTGGGGCGGGAACTTCCTACAATGAGCAGTTCTTC
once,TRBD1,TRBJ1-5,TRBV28,CASRFADRGRSQPQHF,TGTGCCAGCAGATTCGCGGACAGGGGAAGAAGTCAGCCCCAGCATTTT